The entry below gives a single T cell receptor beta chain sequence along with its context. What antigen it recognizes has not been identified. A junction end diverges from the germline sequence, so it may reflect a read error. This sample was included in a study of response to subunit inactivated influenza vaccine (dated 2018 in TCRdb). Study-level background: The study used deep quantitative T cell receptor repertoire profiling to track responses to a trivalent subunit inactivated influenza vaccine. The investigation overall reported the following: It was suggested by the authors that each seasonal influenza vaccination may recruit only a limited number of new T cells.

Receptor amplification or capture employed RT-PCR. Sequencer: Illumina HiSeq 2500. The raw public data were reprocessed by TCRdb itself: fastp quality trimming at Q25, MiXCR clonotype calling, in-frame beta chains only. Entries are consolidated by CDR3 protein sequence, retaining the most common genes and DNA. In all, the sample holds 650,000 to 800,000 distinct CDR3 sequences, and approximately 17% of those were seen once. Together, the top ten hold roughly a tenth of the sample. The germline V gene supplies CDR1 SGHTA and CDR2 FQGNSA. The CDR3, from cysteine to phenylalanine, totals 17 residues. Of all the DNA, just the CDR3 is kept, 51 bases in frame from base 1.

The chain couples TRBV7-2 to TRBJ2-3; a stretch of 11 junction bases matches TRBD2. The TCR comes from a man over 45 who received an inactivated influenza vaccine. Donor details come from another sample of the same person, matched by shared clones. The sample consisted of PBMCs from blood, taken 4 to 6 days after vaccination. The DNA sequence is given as TGTGCCAGCAGCTTTAGCGGGAGGGAAAAGGGCACAGATTCGCAGTATTTT. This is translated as CASSFSGREKGTDSQYF.